A single sample is the source of the 8 T cell receptor beta chains below, sequenced in a study of blood T cell repertoires in COVID-19. Using immunoSEQ multiplex PCR, the repertoire was profiled, and TCRdb retains in-frame clones only, with some absent. The top ten hold about 3% of the sample, which has under 300,000 clones, 88% seen once. The sample consisted of PBMCs or T cells enriched from blood (not recorded which). The receptors come from a woman between 45 and 65 years old who had recovered from COVID-19.

The chain employs TRBV7-2 and TRBJ2-1, with 8 bases that match TRBD1. The CDR3 has 15 residues. The V gene's germline CDR1 is SGHTA and CDR2 FQGNSA. Trimming took 5 bases from V and 1 from J; bases not matched to a gene: 4. The CDR3 spells CASSLRDRSYNEQFF. The CDR3 nucleotides read TGTGCCAGCAGCCTCCGGGACAGGTCCTACAATGAGCAGTTCTTC. Together with reference TRBV7-2 and TRBJ2-1, the CDR3 gives the full variable domain: GAGVSQSPSNKVTEKGKDVELRCDPISGHTALYWYRQSLGQGLEFLIYFQGNSAPDKSGLPSDRFSAERTGGSVSTLTIQRTQQEDSAVYLCASSLRDRSYNEQFFGPGTRLTVL.

The V and J genes are TRBV9 and TRBJ1-3; TRBD1 agrees at 10 bases. The J segment lost 2 bases and the V segment lost 4 bases, leaving 6 bases of the junction unmatched. CDR3 length: 16 amino acids. Germline V gene sequence: CDR1 SGDLS, CDR2 YYNGEE. In DNA, the CDR3 is TGTGCCAGCAGCCCGGGACAGGGGCCCCCTGGAAACACCATATATTTT. Amino acids: CASSPGQGPPGNTIYF.

This sequence joins TRBV29-1 and TRBJ2-1; 10 bases are a match to TRBD2. CDR1 and CDR2 from the germline V gene are SQVTM and ANQGSEA. The CDR3 has 15 residues. J gave up 2 bases and V 7 bases, and 8 bases lay outside the gene matches. The CDR3 sequence is CSAGASGSPYNEQFF. The DNA of the CDR3 is TGCAGCGCTGGGGCTAGCGGGAGCCCCTACAATGAGCAGTTCTTC.

The rearrangement joins TRBV27 to TRBJ2-7; possible D gene TRBD2, 6 bases. The V gene's germline CDR1 is MNHEY and CDR2 SMNVEV (reference sequence). This CDR3 is 14 amino acids long. V was shortened by 1 base and J by 0 bases, with 7 bases between the two germline ends. CDR3 nucleotide sequence: TGTGCCAGCAGTTTATTCGGGGGCTCCTACGAGCAGTACTTC. Translation: CASSLFGGSYEQYF.

The V gene is TRBV2, the J gene TRBJ1-1; D is uncertain. Germline V CDR1 and CDR2: SNHLY, FYNNEI. The germline V and J ends were trimmed by 7 bases and 3 bases, with 9 bases remaining between them. The CDR3 runs to 12 residues. The CDR3 loop reads CASIRGYTEAFF. CDR3 DNA sequence: TGTGCCAGCATCAGAGGGTACACTGAAGCTTTCTTT.

The chain recombines TRBV6-6 with TRBJ1-2; D is perhaps TRBD1 (6 bases). The germline V and J ends were trimmed by 2 bases and 1 base, with 14 bases remaining between them. CDR1 is MNHNY and CDR2 is SVGAGI in the germline V gene (reference sequence). CDR3 length: 16 amino acids. The CDR3 region is CASSYIPGHFNYGYTF. For the CDR3, the DNA is TGTGCCAGCAGTTACATCCCGGGACACTTTAACTATGGCTACACCTTC.

CDR3 sequence: CASSLSSYEEAFF. The CDR3 DNA reads as TGTGCCAGCAGTTTGTCCTCCTATGAGGAAGCTTTCTTT. V gene TRBV12-3 or TRBV12-4 combines with J gene TRBJ1-1; D remains unclear. The CDR3 is 13 amino acids. V was shortened by 3 bases and J by 8 bases, with 13 bases between the two germline ends.

V and J are TRBV18 and TRBJ2-1, with 11 bases that match TRBD2. Germline lookup yields CDR1 KGHSH and CDR2 LQKENI. There are 17 residues in the CDR3. Trimming removed 0 bases from V and 5 bases from J; junction bases left unmatched: 6. Here the CDR3 DNA reads TGTGCCAGCTCACCACCTAGCGGGAGGGCCAAAAACAATGAGCAGTTCTTC. Residues: CASSPPSGRAKNNEQFF.